This T cell receptor beta chain emerged from a study of shared clonotypes between healthy human individuals. Broader study findings: Estimated richness values were generally larger in naive subsets than in memory subsets. Rarefaction curves obtained for sorted subsets showed sequencing incomplete despite large depth.

V was shortened by 5 bases and J by 0 bases, with 11 bases between the two germline ends. Germline-derived CDR1 and CDR2 are SGHRS and YFSETQ. This CDR3 has 15 residues. Method: immunoSEQ multiplex PCR; TCRdb's copy keeps in-frame clones and lacks some. The table lists just over 2,000,000 clones, approximately 95% of them singletons. As to this clone: Its antigen remains unidentified.

The TCR originated in a man younger than 35 in good health. The chain employs TRBV5-1 and TRBJ1-4, with no clear D. The sample taken for sequencing was naive CD4+ T cells sorted from blood. Subset reported: CD45RA+ positively selected. CDR3 nucleotide sequence: TGCGCCAGCAGGACTTCGGGAACAACTAATGAAAAACTGTTTTTT. Translating gives CASRTSGTTNEKLFF. Full variable domain (remainder filled in from reference TRBV5-1 and TRBJ1-4): KAGVTQTPRYLIKTRGQQVTLSCSPISGHRSVSWYQQTPGQGLQFLFEYFSETQRNKGNFPGRFSGRQFSNSRSEMNVSTLELGDSALYLCASRTSGTTNEKLFFGSGTQLSVL.